The 3 T cell receptor beta chains in this list originate from one sample, sequenced in a study of blood T cell repertoires in COVID-19. Generated by immunoSEQ multiplex PCR, the TCRdb table keeps only in-frame clones and is missing some. The sample lists around 200,000 clones; approximately 85% were seen once. Sequenced sample: peripheral blood. These receptors came from an elderly woman with acute or convalescent COVID-19.

The V call is TRBV6-2 or TRBV6-3, the J call TRBJ2-2, with 7 nucleotides matching TRBD2. This CDR3 is 15 amino acids long. Germline-derived CDR1 and CDR2 are MNHEY and SVGEGT. With 3 bases clipped from V and 11 bases from J, the junction kept 12 bases outside the gene matches. The CDR3 reads CASSYGVAGLSELFF. The CDR3 region has the DNA TGTGCCAGCAGTTATGGGGTAGCGGGTCTCTCAGAGCTGTTTTTT.

The rearrangement joins TRBV5-1 to TRBJ2-2, with D uncertain. Trimming pared 0 bases from V and 0 bases from J, leaving 9 bases between. Germline loops: CDR1 SGHRS, CDR2 YFSETQ. This CDR3 has 16 residues. The CDR3: CASSLGHVTNTGELFF. CDR3 nucleotide sequence: TGCGCCAGCAGCTTGGGGCATGTAACGAACACCGGGGAGCTGTTTTTT.

J is TRBJ2-7 and V is TRBV10-3, with D possibly matching TRBD2 (5 bases). The CDR3 consists of 14 residues. Trimming stripped 2 bases from V and 7 bases from J, with 15 bases between. CDR1 is ENHRY and CDR2 is SYGVKD in the germline V gene. DNA of the CDR3: TGTGCCATCAGTGAGAGAGGGCCGAAATGGGAGCAGTACTTC. This sequence encodes CAISERGPKWEQYF.